The entry that follows covers one T cell receptor (beta chain) sequence. V was cut by 4 bases and J by 3 bases, with 16 bases left in between. CDR1 and CDR2 from the germline V gene are SGHNT and YYREEE (reference sequence). The CDR3 has 15 residues. RNA amounts of about 0.5 to 1 ug underwent reverse transcription with random hexamers. The amplification used immunoSEQ multiplex PCR on TCR beta CDR3; it spanned 54 Vbeta and 13 Jbeta. TCRdb reprocessed the immunoSEQ multiplex PCR reads via MiXCR and lists one record per CDR3 protein. The sample gives 53,000 or so distinct CDR3 sequences, 90% to 95% of which show up once; 0.5% to 0.55% is in the top ten. The source of the sample is a study of CD8 T cells in Susac syndrome.

This rearrangement joins TRBV5-4 to TRBJ1-1; possibly TRBD1 for D (6 bases). This TCR was recovered from a human donor in good health. Input material: CD8+ T cells from PBMCs. The CDR3 DNA follows: TGTGCCAGCAGCCCGTCTTCAAGGGGGGACACTGAAGCTTTCTTT. Amino acid sequence: CASSPSSRGDTEAFF.